This T cell receptor beta chain was identified in a study of blood T cell repertoires in COVID-19. Study at large: The samples span acute and convalescent COVID-19 from the United States, Italy and Spain. Nucleic acid was either cDNA or gDNA, and it came from T cells, B-cell-depleted T cells, or PBMCs.

Original data processing: Amplifying reference gene primers gave estimates of nucleated cell counts. Profiling relied on immunoSEQ multiplex PCR, and the TCRdb table lists in-frame clones only, not all of them. V and J calls and clone size are copied from that table; D and trimming were computed from the DNA. The sample gives 220,000 or so clones, more than 75% of which show up once; roughly 8.2% is in the top ten. Germline V gene data show CDR1 as SGHRS and CDR2 as YFSETQ. V lost 3 bases and J 2 bases, leaving 14 bases between the germline ends. This CDR3 spans 15 amino acids. This clone was observed a single time.

Sequencing input: peripheral blood. The rearrangement joins TRBV5-1 to TRBJ1-2; D ambiguous. The receptor was derived from a woman aged 80 or over with COVID-19, enrolled during active disease. CDR3 in amino acids: CASSSSTTPNYGYTF. In DNA form, the CDR3 reads TGCGCCAGCAGCTCTTCGACAACACCGAACTATGGCTACACCTTC.